This T cell receptor (beta chain) was obtained from a study of T cells in Graves' hyperthyroidism and ophthalmopathy. Regions amplified from RNA transcripts were the TCR beta CDR3 regions. First-round RT-PCR targeting the TCR CDR3 was performed with the HTBI primer set. TCRdb redid the calling of the multiplex PCR reads with MiXCR, one entry per CDR3 protein. The profile shows 600,000 to 750,000 distinct CDR3 sequences, approximately 15% of them singletons. This clonotype was obtained from a man aged 50 to 59 with Graves' hyperthyroidism. Sequencing used blood.

As DNA, the CDR3 is TGTGCCAGCAGCGCTACTGCCAATTCCGGGGAGCTGTTTTTT. Protein product: CASSATANSGELFF. The chain has TRBV28 and TRBJ2-2; D unresolved. The CDR3 is 14 amino acids. Trimming stripped 6 bases from V and 6 bases from J, with 14 bases between. CDR1 is MDHEN, CDR2 SYDVKM, per germline.